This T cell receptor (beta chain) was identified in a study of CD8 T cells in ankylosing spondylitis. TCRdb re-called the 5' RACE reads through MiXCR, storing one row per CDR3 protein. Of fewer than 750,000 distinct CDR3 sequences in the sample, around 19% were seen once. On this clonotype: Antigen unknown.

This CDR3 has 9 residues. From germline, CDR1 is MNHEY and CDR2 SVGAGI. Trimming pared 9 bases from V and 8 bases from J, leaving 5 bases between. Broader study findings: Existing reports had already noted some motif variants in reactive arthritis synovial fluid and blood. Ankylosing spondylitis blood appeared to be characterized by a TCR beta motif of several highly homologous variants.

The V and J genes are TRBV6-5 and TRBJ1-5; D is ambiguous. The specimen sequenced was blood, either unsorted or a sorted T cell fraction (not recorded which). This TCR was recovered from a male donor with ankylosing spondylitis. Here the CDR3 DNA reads TGTGCCAGGGGAGAGCCCCAGCATTTT. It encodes CARGEPQHF.